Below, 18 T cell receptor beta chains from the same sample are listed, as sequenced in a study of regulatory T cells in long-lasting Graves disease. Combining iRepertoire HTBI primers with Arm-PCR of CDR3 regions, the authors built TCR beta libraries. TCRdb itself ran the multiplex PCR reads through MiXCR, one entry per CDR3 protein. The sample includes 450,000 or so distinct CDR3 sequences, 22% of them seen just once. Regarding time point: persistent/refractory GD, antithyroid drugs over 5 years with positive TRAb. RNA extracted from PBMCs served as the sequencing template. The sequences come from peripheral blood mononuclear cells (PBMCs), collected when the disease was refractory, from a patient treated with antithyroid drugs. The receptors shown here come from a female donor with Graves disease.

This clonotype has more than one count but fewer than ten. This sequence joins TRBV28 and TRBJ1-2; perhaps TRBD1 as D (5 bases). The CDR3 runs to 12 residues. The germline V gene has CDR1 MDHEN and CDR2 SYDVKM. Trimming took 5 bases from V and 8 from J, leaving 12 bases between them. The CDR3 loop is CASSPGPRGYTF. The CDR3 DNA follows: TGTGCCAGCAGTCCGGGACCCCGGGGCTACACCTTC.

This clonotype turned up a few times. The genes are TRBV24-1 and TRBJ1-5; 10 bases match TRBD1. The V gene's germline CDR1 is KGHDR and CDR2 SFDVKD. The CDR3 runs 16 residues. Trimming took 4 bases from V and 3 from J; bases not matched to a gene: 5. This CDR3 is CATSDPGQGHNQPQHF. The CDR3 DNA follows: TGTGCCACCAGTGACCCGGGACAGGGGCACAATCAGCCCCAGCATTTT.

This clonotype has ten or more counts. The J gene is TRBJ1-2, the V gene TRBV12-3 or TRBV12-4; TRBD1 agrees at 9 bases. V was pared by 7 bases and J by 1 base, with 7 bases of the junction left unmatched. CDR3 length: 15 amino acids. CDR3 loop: CASTSGQGVNYGYTF. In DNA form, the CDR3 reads TGTGCCAGCACCTCGGGACAGGGAGTTAACTATGGCTACACCTTC.

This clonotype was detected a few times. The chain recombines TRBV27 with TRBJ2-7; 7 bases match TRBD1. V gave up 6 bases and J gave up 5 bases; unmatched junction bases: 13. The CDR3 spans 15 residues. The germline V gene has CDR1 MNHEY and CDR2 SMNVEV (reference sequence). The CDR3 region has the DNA TGTGCCAGCAGAGCCATCCAACGAGACAGGGACGAGCAGTACTTC. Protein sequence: CASRAIQRDRDEQYF.

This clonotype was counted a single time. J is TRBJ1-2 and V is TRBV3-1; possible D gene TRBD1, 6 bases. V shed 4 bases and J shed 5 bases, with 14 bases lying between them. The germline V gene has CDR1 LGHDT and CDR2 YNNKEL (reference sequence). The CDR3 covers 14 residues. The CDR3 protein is CASSLLGARYGYTF. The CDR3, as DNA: TGTGCCAGCAGCCTCCTGGGGGCGCGGTATGGCTACACCTTC. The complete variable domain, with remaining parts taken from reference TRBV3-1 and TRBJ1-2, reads DTAVSQTPKYLVTQMGNDKSIKCEQNLGHDTMYWYKQDSKKFLKIMFSYNNKELIINETVPNRFSPKSPDKAHLNLHINSLELGDSAVYFCASSLLGARYGYTFGSGTRLTVV.

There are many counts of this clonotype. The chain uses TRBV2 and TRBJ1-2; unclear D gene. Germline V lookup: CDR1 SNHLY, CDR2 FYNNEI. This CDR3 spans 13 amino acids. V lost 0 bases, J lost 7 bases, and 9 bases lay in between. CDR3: CASSEATTLGYTF. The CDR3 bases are TGTGCCAGCAGTGAAGCGACCACTCTTGGCTACACCTTC.

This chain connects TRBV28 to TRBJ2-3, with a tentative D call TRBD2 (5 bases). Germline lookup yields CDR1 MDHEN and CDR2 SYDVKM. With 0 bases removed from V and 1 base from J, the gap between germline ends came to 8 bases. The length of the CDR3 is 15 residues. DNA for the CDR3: TGTGCCAGCAGTTTATGGAGCGGCGGCACAGATACGCAGTATTTT. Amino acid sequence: CASSLWSGGTDTQYF.

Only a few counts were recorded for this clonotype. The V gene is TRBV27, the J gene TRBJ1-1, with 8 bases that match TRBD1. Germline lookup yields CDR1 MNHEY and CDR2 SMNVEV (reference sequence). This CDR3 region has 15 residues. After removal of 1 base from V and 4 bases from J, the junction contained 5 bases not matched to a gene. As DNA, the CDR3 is TGTGCCAGCAGTTTATGGGCAGGGGGCACCACTGAAGCTTTCTTT. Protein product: CASSLWAGGTTEAFF.

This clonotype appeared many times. CDR3: CASSSNPSSYGYTF. The CDR3 nucleotides are TGTGCCAGCAGTTCCAACCCTTCGAGCTATGGCTACACCTTC. The chain is built from TRBV12-3 or TRBV12-4 and TRBJ1-2, with unresolved D. The CDR3 has 14 residues. The V end lost 4 bases, the J end lost 4 bases, and 13 bases lay between the germline ends.

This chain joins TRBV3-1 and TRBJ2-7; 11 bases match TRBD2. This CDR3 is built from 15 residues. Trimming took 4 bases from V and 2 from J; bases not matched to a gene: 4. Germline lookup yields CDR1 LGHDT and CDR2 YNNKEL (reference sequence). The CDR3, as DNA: TGTGCCAGCAGCCCAATAGCGGGGGGGACCTACGAGCAGTACTTC. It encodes CASSPIAGGTYEQYF.

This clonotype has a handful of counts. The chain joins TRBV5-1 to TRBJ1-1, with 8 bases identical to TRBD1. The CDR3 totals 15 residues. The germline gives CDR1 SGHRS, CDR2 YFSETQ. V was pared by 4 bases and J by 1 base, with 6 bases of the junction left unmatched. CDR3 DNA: TGCGCCAGCAGCAACCGACAGGGGCGGAACACTGAAGCTTTCTTT. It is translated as CASSNRQGRNTEAFF.

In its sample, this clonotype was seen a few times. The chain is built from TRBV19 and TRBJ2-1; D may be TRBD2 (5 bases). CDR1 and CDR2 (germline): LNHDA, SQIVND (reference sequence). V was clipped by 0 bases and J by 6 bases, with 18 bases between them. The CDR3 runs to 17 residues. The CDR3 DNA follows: TGTGCCAGTAGTATAGATCTATCGGTGGGAGTCAGCAATGAGCAGTTCTTC. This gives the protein CASSIDLSVGVSNEQFF.

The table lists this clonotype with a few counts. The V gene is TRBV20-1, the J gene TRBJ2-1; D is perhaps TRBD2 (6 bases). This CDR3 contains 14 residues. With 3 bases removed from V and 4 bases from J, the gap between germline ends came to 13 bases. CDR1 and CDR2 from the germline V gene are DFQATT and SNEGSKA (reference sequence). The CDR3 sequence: CSARRLARYNEQFF. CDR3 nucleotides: TGCAGTGCTAGGCGGCTAGCGCGGTACAATGAGCAGTTCTTC.

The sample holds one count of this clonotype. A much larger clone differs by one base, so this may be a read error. CDR3 sequence: CASSLSPSGARGETQYF. For the CDR3, the DNA is TGTGCCAGCAGTTTATCGCCAAGCGGGGCCCGAGGCGAGACCCAGTACTTC. The V gene is TRBV28, the J gene TRBJ2-5, with 7 nucleotides matching TRBD2. Trimming cost V 1 base and J 5 bases; bases outside gene matches: 13. CDR3 length: 17 residues. Per germline, CDR1 MDHEN and CDR2 SYDVKM. Combining the CDR3 with reference TRBV28 and TRBJ2-5 gives the whole variable domain DVKVTQSSRYLVKRTGEKVFLECVQDMDHENMFWYRQDPGLGLRLIYFSYDVKMKEKGDIPEGYSVSREKKERFSLILESASTNQTSMYLCASSLSPSGARGETQYFGPGTRLLVL.

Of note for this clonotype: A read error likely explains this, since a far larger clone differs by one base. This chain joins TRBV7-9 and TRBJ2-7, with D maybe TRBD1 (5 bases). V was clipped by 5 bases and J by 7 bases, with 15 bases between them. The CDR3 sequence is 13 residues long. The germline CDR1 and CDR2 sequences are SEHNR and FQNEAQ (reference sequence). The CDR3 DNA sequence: TGTGCCAGCAGCGTTTCTCAGGGTGCTGAGCAGTACTTC. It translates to CASSVSQGAEQYF. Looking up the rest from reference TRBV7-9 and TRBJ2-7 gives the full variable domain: DTGVSQNPRHKITKRGQNVTFRCDPISEHNRLYWYRQTLGQGPEFLTYFQNEAQLEKSRLLSDRFSAERPKGSFSTLEIQRTEQGDSAMYLCASSVSQGAEQYFGPGTRLTVT.

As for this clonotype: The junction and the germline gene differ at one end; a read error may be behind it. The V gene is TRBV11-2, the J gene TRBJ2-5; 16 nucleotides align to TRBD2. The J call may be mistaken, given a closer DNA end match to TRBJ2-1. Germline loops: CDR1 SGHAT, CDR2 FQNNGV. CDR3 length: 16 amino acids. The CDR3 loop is CASSPGTSGRVTEQFF. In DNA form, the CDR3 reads TGCGCCAGCAGCCCCGGGACTAGCGGGAGGGTTACGGAGCAGTTCTTC.

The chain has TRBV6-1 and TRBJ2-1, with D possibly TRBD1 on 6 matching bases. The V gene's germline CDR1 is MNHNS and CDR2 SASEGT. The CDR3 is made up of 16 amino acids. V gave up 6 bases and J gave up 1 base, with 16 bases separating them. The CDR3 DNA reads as TGTGCCAGCAGAAAATCAGGGGATGGGTCCTACAATGAGCAGTTCTTC. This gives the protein CASRKSGDGSYNEQFF.

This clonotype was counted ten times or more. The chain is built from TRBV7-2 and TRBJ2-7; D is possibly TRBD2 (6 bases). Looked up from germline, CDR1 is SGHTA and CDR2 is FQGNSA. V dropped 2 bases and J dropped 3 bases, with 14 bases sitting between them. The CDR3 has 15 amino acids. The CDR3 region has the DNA TGTGCCAGCAGCTTACGCGGGGACGCCCGCTACGAGCAGTACTTC. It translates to CASSLRGDARYEQYF.